This TCR beta chain was recorded in a study of blood T cell repertoires in COVID-19. Study-wide background: Collection of acute and convalescent COVID-19 samples took place in the United States, Italy and Spain.

Method: immunoSEQ multiplex PCR; TCRdb's copy keeps in-frame clones and lacks some. The sample records fewer than 200,000 clones, less than 85% being singletons. Germline CDR1 and CDR2: SGHTA and FQGTGA. The CDR3 length is 15 residues. The junction had 6 bases not matched to a gene; V was cut back by 1 base and J by 10 bases. The chain has TRBV7-3 and TRBJ2-1, with TRBD2 matching 11 bases. This receptor was identified in an elderly woman with acute or convalescent COVID-19. The specimen was peripheral blood. In DNA, the CDR3 is TGTGCCAGCAGCTTAAGCGCACTAGCGGGAGCGGAGCAGTTCTTC. Residues: CASSLSALAGAEQFF.